This TCR beta chain was obtained from a study of T cell responses to AZD1222 COVID-19 vaccine. General observations from the study: AZD1222 recipients seropositive at baseline numbered only six or seven. Dominant at 160-218 and 743-854, vaccine-associated CD4 TCRs also spanned spike.

A few counts support this clone. Antigen unknown. Germline V gene lookup returns CDR1 SGHDN and CDR2 FVKESK. V gave up 10 bases and J gave up 0 bases, with 9 bases separating them. The CDR3 sequence is 12 residues long. The data were produced by immunoSEQ multiplex PCR, yet TCRdb's version contains in-frame clones alone and is incomplete. The sample consists of 90,000 to 100,000 clones, 87% of them appearing once. The origin of this receptor is an adult in good health. The sequenced sample was peripheral blood, obtained on day 0 of AZD1222 vaccination. The rearrangement joins TRBV14 to TRBJ1-1; D not certain. The CDR3 loop is CATARLNTEAFF. The CDR3, as DNA: TGTGCCACAGCAAGGCTGAACACTGAAGCTTTCTTT.